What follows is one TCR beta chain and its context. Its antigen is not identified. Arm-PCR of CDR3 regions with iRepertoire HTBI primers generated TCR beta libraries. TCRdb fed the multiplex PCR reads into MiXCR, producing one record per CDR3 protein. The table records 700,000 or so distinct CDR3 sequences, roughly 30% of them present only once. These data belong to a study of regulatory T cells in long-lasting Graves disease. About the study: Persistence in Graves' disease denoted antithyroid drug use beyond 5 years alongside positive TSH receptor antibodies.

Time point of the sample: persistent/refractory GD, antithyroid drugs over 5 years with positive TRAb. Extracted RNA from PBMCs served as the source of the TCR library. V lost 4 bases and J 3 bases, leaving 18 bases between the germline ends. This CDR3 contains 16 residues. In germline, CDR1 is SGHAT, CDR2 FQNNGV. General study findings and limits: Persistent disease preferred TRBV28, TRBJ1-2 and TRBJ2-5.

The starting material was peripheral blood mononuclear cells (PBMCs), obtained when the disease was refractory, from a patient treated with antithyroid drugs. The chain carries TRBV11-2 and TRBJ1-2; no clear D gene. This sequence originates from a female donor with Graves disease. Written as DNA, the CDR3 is TGTGCCAGCAGCTCGCCCAGGACCTATGGAGACTATGGCTACACCTTC. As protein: CASSSPRTYGDYGYTF.